Detailed here is one T cell receptor (beta chain). TCRdb keeps only in-frame clones here, not all; method: immunoSEQ multiplex PCR. This table has about 400,000 clones, around nine tenths appearing once. The data originate from a study of Ad26.COV2.S vaccination and SARS-CoV-2 variants. The treatment denotes: around 19 received Ad26.COV2.S at low or high dose, single or two shots; 5 received placebo; per-sample allocation not given. Material that was analyzed had been drawn on day 63 after the first vaccine or placebo injection. An adult of 18-55 years in Boston served as donor. Expressing Wuhan-strain SARS-CoV-2 spike, an Ad26 vector served as the vaccine. This CDR3 is built from 15 residues. Germline V gives CDR1 SGHNT, CDR2 YYREEE (reference sequence). V gave up 5 bases and J gave up 4 bases; unmatched junction bases: 8.

The chain has TRBV5-4 and TRBJ1-2, with 10 bases matching TRBD1. Specimen: peripheral blood, collected in a trial of Ad26.COV2.S vaccine versus placebo. The sequence came from a person between 18 and 60 years old who received the Ad26.COV2.S COVID-19 vaccine or a placebo. The CDR3, as DNA: TGTGCCAGCAGTCTCGGGACAGGGGAGGTCTATGGCTACACCTTC. It translates to CASSLGTGEVYGYTF.